A selection of T cell receptor beta chains follows, all from one sample in a study of blood T cell repertoires in COVID-19. This table comes from immunoSEQ multiplex PCR, and its TCRdb copy is limited to in-frame clones, with some not included. The data hold 150,000 to 200,000 clones, with more than 75% observed a single time. The source material was PBMCs or T cells enriched from blood (not recorded which). The receptors stem from a woman between 45 and 65 years old with acute COVID-19. The CDR3 runs from the conserved cysteine through the conserved F or W. Fields, in order: D gene, clone size, V gene, J gene, CDR3 protein, CDR3 DNA. A D gene is named only where the DNA matches it firmly. Size values are once, few and many counts, or a class for expanded clones, and some rows have none.

D: -
size: -
V: TRBV4-1
J: TRBJ1-4
CDR3: CASSVAVGGSQEKLFF
DNA: TGCGCCAGCAGCGTAGCGGTGGGAGGCTCCCAGGAAAAACTGTTTTTT

D: TRBD2
size: -
V: TRBV5-5
J: TRBJ2-1
CDR3: CASSLAAGVYNEQFF
DNA: TGTGCCAGCAGCTTGGCGGCGGGGGTATACAATGAGCAGTTCTTC

D: -
size: -
V: TRBV7-9
J: TRBJ1-3
CDR3: CASSLQDTGNTIYF
DNA: TGTGCCAGCAGTCTACAGGACACTGGAAACACCATATATTTT

D: TRBD2
size: -
V: TRBV24-1
J: TRBJ2-5
CDR3: CATSDLLAGQETQYF
DNA: TGTGCCACCAGTGATTTGCTAGCGGGCCAAGAGACCCAGTACTTC

D: TRBD1
size: -
V: TRBV5-4
J: TRBJ1-2
CDR3: CASSSQGAGGYTF
DNA: TGTGCCAGCAGCTCACAGGGGGCAGGTGGCTACACCTTC

D: -
size: -
V: TRBV3-1/TRBV3-2
J: TRBJ2-3
CDR3: CASSQVAASTDTQYF
DNA: TGTGCCAGCAGCCAAGTGGCAGCGAGCACAGATACGCAGTATTTT

D: TRBD1
size: once
V: TRBV7-9
J: TRBJ1-4
CDR3: CASSPGQGVNEKLFF
DNA: TGTGCCAGCAGCCCCGGACAGGGAGTTAATGAAAAACTGTTTTTT

D: -
size: -
V: TRBV2
J: TRBJ1-1
CDR3: CASSAVVTRTNTEAFF
DNA: TGTGCCAGCAGTGCTGTTGTTACTCGAACGAACACTGAAGCTTTCTTT

D: -
size: few
V: TRBV7-7
J: TRBJ2-5
CDR3: CASSLWTKSETQYF
DNA: TGTGCCAGCAGCTTATGGACTAAGTCGGAGACCCAGTACTTC

D: TRBD1
size: once
V: TRBV6-5
J: TRBJ2-5
CDR3: CASRIAGTGMETQYF
DNA: TGTGCCAGCAGGATCGCCGGGACAGGGATGGAGACCCAGTACTTC

D: -
size: -
V: TRBV12-3/TRBV12-4
J: TRBJ2-3
CDR3: CASSVLLTDTQYF
DNA: TGTGCCAGCAGTGTTCTCCTCACAGATACGCAGTATTTT

D: TRBD1
size: -
V: TRBV6-2/TRBV6-3
J: TRBJ2-1
CDR3: CASSYNPPSTGEREQFF
DNA: TGTGCCAGCAGTTATAATCCCCCATCTACAGGGGAACGGGAGCAGTTCTTC

D: TRBD1
size: -
V: TRBV28
J: TRBJ1-2
CDR3: CASRTTGGEGYTF
DNA: TGTGCCAGCAGGACTACAGGGGGGGAAGGCTACACCTTC

D: -
size: -
V: TRBV12-2
J: TRBJ2-5
CDR3: CASRLSGRDLQETQYF
DNA: TGTGCAAGTCGCTTAAGTGGTCGGGACTTACAAGAGACCCAGTACTTC

D: -
size: -
V: TRBV2
J: TRBJ1-1
CDR3: CASGERQAKNTEAFF
DNA: TGTGCCAGCGGGGAACGACAGGCTAAGAACACTGAAGCTTTCTTT

D: -
size: -
V: TRBV21-1
J: TRBJ1-5
CDR3: CASSTCYPGPNQPQHF
DNA: TGTGCCAGCAGCACATGCTATCCAGGGCCCAATCAGCCCCAGCATTTT

D: -
size: -
V: TRBV7-2
J: TRBJ1-5
CDR3: CASSVVGAGFGGPQHF
DNA: TGTGCCAGCAGCGTAGTGGGGGCAGGTTTTGGCGGGCCCCAGCATTTT

D: -
size: -
V: TRBV5-4
J: TRBJ1-1
CDR3: CASGPGGSAVGTEAFF
DNA: TGTGCCAGCGGGCCGGGAGGGTCGGCGGTAGGCACTGAAGCTTTCTTT

D: -
size: -
V: TRBV5-1
J: TRBJ1-1
CDR3: CASSLGRFGNTEAFF
DNA: TGCGCCAGCAGCTTGGGCAGGTTCGGGAACACTGAAGCTTTCTTT

D: -
size: -
V: TRBV5-1
J: TRBJ1-2
CDR3: CASSFQGLAGYTF
DNA: TGCGCCAGCAGCTTTCAGGGATTGGCCGGCTACACCTTC

D: -
size: -
V: TRBV6-5
J: TRBJ1-4
CDR3: CASSYSNRREKLFF
DNA: TGTGCCAGCAGTTACTCGAACAGGAGAGAAAAACTGTTTTTT

D: -
size: -
V: TRBV5-4
J: TRBJ1-1
CDR3: CASSLAGPENTEAFF
DNA: TGTGCCAGCAGCTTGGCAGGCCCTGAGAACACTGAAGCTTTCTTT

D: TRBD1
size: -
V: TRBV7-3
J: TRBJ1-2
CDR3: CASSVGTGAPFVGYTF
DNA: TGTGCCAGCAGCGTCGGGACAGGGGCCCCCTTTGTGGGCTACACCTTC

D: -
size: -
V: TRBV7-6
J: TRBJ1-4
CDR3: CASSLGSSGHKGEKLFF
DNA: TGTGCCAGCAGCTTAGGATCGTCGGGACACAAAGGTGAAAAACTGTTTTTT

D: -
size: once
V: TRBV6-5
J: TRBJ1-1
CDR3: CASSYSNRNTEAFF
DNA: TGTGCCAGCAGTTACTCTAACAGGAACACTGAAGCTTTCTTT

D: TRBD1
size: -
V: TRBV4-1
J: TRBJ1-6
CDR3: CASSQASQGGSPLHF
DNA: TGCGCCAGCAGCCAAGCAAGCCAGGGGGGTTCACCCCTCCACTTT

D: TRBD1
size: -
V: TRBV11-2
J: TRBJ2-6
CDR3: CASTQITGATTGANVLTF
DNA: TGTGCCAGCACCCAAATTACAGGGGCCACGACTGGGGCCAACGTCCTGACTTTC

D: -
size: -
V: TRBV6-5
J: TRBJ2-5
CDR3: CAARTTLISETQYF
DNA: TGTGCGGCCAGGACTACGCTAATTAGCGAGACCCAGTACTTC

D: TRBD1
size: once
V: TRBV12-3/TRBV12-4
J: TRBJ1-2
CDR3: CASSQGAYGYTF
DNA: TGTGCCAGCAGTCAGGGGGCCTATGGCTACACCTTC

D: -
size: once
V: TRBV5-8
J: TRBJ1-6
CDR3: CASSYSGGSYNSPLHF
DNA: TGTGCCAGCAGCTATTCGGGGGGCTCCTATAATTCACCCCTCCACTTT

D: TRBD1
size: once
V: TRBV9
J: TRBJ1-3
CDR3: CASSAMGQYLNTIYF
DNA: TGTGCCAGCAGCGCTATGGGACAGTATTTAAACACCATATATTTT

D: -
size: -
V: TRBV28
J: TRBJ2-5
CDR3: CASSFGYQETQYF
DNA: TGTGCCAGCAGTTTCGGTTACCAAGAGACCCAGTACTTC

D: -
size: few
V: TRBV6-5
J: TRBJ1-3
CDR3: CASSYSTTTSGNTIYF
DNA: TGTGCCAGCAGTTACTCGACGACTACCTCTGGAAACACCATATATTTT